This TCR beta chain was retrieved from a study of T cell responses to AZD1222 COVID-19 vaccine. Overall study findings and caveats: Baseline testing showed seropositivity in only five or six AZD1222 recipients.

This clone was seen only once. The antigen is unknown. The protocol was immunoSEQ multiplex PCR, while the TCRdb copy is restricted to in-frame clones and leaves out a portion. The table lists about 160,000 clones, approximately 92% of them singletons. The sequence derives from an adult in good health. Specimen: peripheral blood, collected on day 0 of AZD1222 vaccination.

The CDR3 reads CASSEGSTSVVYGYTF. The DNA of the CDR3 is TGTGCCAGCAGTGAAGGTAGTACCTCCGTTGTGTATGGCTACACCTTC. The rearrangement links TRBV2 to TRBJ1-2; D is uncertain. The CDR3 runs to 16 residues. The germline V and J ends were trimmed by 1 base and 5 bases, with 17 bases remaining between them. CDR1 SNHLY and CDR2 FYNNEI come from the germline V gene. Based on the CDR3 plus reference TRBV2 and TRBJ1-2, the full variable domain is EPEVTQTPSHQVTQMGQEVILRCVPISNHLYFYWYRQILGQKVEFLVSFYNNEISEKSEIFDDQFSVERPDGSNFTLKIRSTKLEDSAMYFCASSEGSTSVVYGYTFGSGTRLTVV.